This T cell receptor (beta chain) was found in a study of T cell responses to AZD1222 COVID-19 vaccine. The overall study: Whether given at about 4 or about 12 weeks, second doses were pooled.

General study results and limits: Repertoires were obtained solely post-peak T cell response.

The CDR3 loop spans 14 amino acids. V lost 8 bases and J lost 5, with 18 bases in between. Germline V gives CDR1 MDHEN, CDR2 SYDVKM. The protocol was immunoSEQ multiplex PCR, while the TCRdb copy is restricted to in-frame clones and leaves out a portion. Of 100,000 to 150,000 clones in the sample, around 89% are singletons; the top ten hold more than 4%. Concerning this clone: What it binds is unknown.

This clonotype was sampled from an adult in good health. The chain combines TRBV28 with TRBJ1-2; D gene uncertain. The sample here was peripheral blood, taken on day 0 of AZD1222 vaccination. The CDR3 DNA follows: TGTGCCAGCCACGGAGGAGGGAACGTATATGGCTACACCTTC. Translating it yields CASHGGGNVYGYTF.